Each of the 2 T cell receptor beta chains below was sequenced from the same sample in a study of blood T cell repertoires in COVID-19. Profiling relied on immunoSEQ multiplex PCR, and the TCRdb table lists in-frame clones only, not all of them. This sample carries about 130,000 clones, nearly 90% of them seen once, and the ten largest clones take approximately 1.1%. Sequencing was done on a sample of peripheral blood. The receptor source for this set is a woman of 80 years or more with acute or convalescent COVID-19.

The chain employs TRBV20-1 and TRBJ2-7, with a possible D match to TRBD1 (6 bases). The germline V and J ends were trimmed by 5 bases and 3 bases, with 8 bases remaining between them. CDR1 DFQATT and CDR2 SNEGSKA come from the germline V gene (reference sequence). This CDR3 contains 11 residues. The CDR3 coding sequence is TGCAGTGCTGGGGGCTACTACGAGCAGTACTTC. Its translation: CSAGGYYEQYF.

V is TRBV5-4 and J is TRBJ2-6; 9 bases line up with TRBD1. V trimming: 4 bases; J trimming: 2 bases; junction bases outside the gene matches: 7. CDR3 length: 17 residues. Germline V gene lookup returns CDR1 SGHNT and CDR2 YYREEE (reference sequence). The chain's CDR3 is CASSVWDRVAGANVLTF. The CDR3 DNA sequence: TGTGCCAGCAGCGTTTGGGACAGGGTCGCTGGGGCCAACGTCCTGACTTTC. Full variable domain (outside the CDR3, taken from reference TRBV5-4 and TRBJ2-6): ETGVTQSPTHLIKTRGQQVTLRCSSQSGHNTVSWYQQALGQGPQFIFQYYREEENGRGNFPPRFSGLQFPNYSSELNVNALELDDSALYLCASSVWDRVAGANVLTFGAGSRLTVL.